A single sample gave rise to the 21 T cell receptor beta chains below, sequenced in a study. TCRdb re-called the reads through MiXCR, storing one row per CDR3 protein. The sample holds about 7,100 distinct CDR3 sequences, 30% to 35% seen once. Sequencing was performed on blood. These TCRs come from a human donor.

This clonotype is judged medium-sized. V usage is TRBV7-8 and J usage is TRBJ2-7; no clear D. V lost 5 bases and J 6 bases, leaving 14 bases between the germline ends. Looked up from germline, CDR1 is SGHVS and CDR2 is FQNEAQ. This CDR3 has 13 residues. The CDR3 loop is CASSPSIFGEQYF. Here the CDR3 DNA reads TGTGCCAGCAGCCCATCAATCTTCGGCGAGCAGTACTTC.

Within the sample, this clonotype is medium-sized. The chain recombines TRBV30 with TRBJ1-5; D is unresolved. From germline, CDR1 is GTSNPN and CDR2 SVGIG (reference sequence). This CDR3 has 13 amino acids. Trimming removed 2 bases at V and 0 bases at J, with 5 bases between. In DNA form, the CDR3 reads TGTGCCTGGAGTTACAGTAGCAATCAGCCCCAGCATTTT. This encodes CAWSYSSNQPQHF.

This clonotype is deemed medium-sized. The rearrangement links TRBV18 to TRBJ2-3; 12 nucleotides agree with TRBD1. With 5 bases clipped from V and 3 bases from J, the junction kept 3 bases outside the gene matches. This CDR3 region has 15 residues. CDR1 and CDR2 from the germline V gene are KGHSH and LQKENI. The CDR3 here is CASSGDRGPTDTQYF. The DNA of the CDR3 is TGTGCCAGCTCAGGGGACAGGGGGCCAACAGATACGCAGTATTTT.

For this clonotype: An end of the junction does not agree with germline; a read error may underlie this. The rearrangement links TRBV7-3 to TRBJ2-2; D gene unclear. The CDR3 is 12 residues long. Germline CDR1 reads SGHTA; CDR2 reads FQGTGA. CDR3 coding DNA: TGTGCCAGCATCTTAAAGTGGAGGGAGCTGTTTTTT. Its translation is CASILKWRELFF. The full variable domain, completed using reference TRBV7-3 and TRBJ2-2, is GAGVSQTPSNKVTEKGKYVELRCDPISGHTALYWYRQSLGQGPEFLIYFQGTGAADDSGLPNDRFFAVRPEGSVSTLKIQRTERGDSAVYLCASILKWRELFFGEGSRLTVL.

In regard to this clonotype: Since the CDR3 does not end with the conserved phenylalanine or tryptophan, this likely comes from a read error. The limits of the CDR3 on the DNA are not certain, so only TCRdb's listed CDR3 is given. The chain couples TRBV29-1 to TRBJ1-6. CDR1 SQVTM and CDR2 ANQGSEA come from the germline V gene. The CDR3 region is 9 residues in length, termini included. CDR3 loop: CSSISGRHG.

This rearrangement joins TRBV20-1 to TRBJ2-7, with D tentatively TRBD1 (7 bases). Germline CDR1 reads DFQATT; CDR2 reads SNEGSKA (reference sequence). The CDR3 extends over 21 amino acids. V was clipped by 8 bases and J by 3 bases, with 41 bases between them. This chain's CDR3 is CSSSSSISAAMEGQSNYEQYF. The CDR3 DNA reads as TGCAGTAGCAGCAGTTCGATAAGCGCCGCCATGGAGGGACAGAGTAACTACGAGCAGTACTTC.

The rearrangement links TRBV18 to TRBJ2-5, with D uncertain. The CDR3 length is 12 residues. The germline V gene has CDR1 KGHSH and CDR2 LQKENI. Trimming cost V 10 bases and J 7 bases, with 16 bases left between them. The chain's CDR3 is CAKGPIRVTQYF. The CDR3 nucleotides read TGTGCCAAGGGTCCTATTCGCGTGACCCAGTACTTC.

By proportion, this clonotype is medium-sized (0.01 to 0.1%). This rearrangement joins TRBV4-2 to TRBJ1-1; tentative D call: TRBD1 (6 bases). The germline gives CDR1 LGHNA, CDR2 YNFKEQ. V was trimmed by 4 bases and J by 2 bases, leaving 14 bases between them. The length of the CDR3 is 15 residues. CDR3 coding DNA: TGTGCCAGCAGCCCAGCCGGGGGACAAAACACTGAAGCTTTCTTT. Translating gives CASSPAGGQNTEAFF.

V usage is TRBV4-2 and J usage is TRBJ1-2, with 8 bases that match TRBD1. The length of the CDR3 is 15 residues. Per germline, CDR1 LGHNA and CDR2 YNFKEQ. Trimming took 0 bases from V and 4 from J; bases not matched to a gene: 4. The DNA for the CDR3 is TGTGCCAGCAGCCAAGAAGGACAGGGTGGCTATGGCTACACCTTC. Protein sequence: CASSQEGQGGYGYTF.

Judged by abundance, this clonotype is medium-sized. This chain links TRBV7-8 with TRBJ1-1; weak D call: TRBD1 (5 bases). CDR1 is SGHVS, CDR2 FQNEAQ, per germline. This CDR3 comprises 13 residues. Deletions cut 4 bases from V and 7 bases from J, with 13 bases between. CDR3 sequence: CASSSDLQGEAFF. The CDR3 DNA reads as TGTGCCAGCAGCTCAGATCTGCAGGGTGAAGCTTTCTTT.

This chain joins TRBV14 and TRBJ1-2; D remains ambiguous. From germline, CDR1 is SGHDN and CDR2 FVKESK. With 0 bases removed from V and 5 bases from J, the gap between germline ends came to 1 base. CDR3 length equals 11 residues. In DNA form, the CDR3 reads TGTGCCAGCAGCCAAGATTATGGCTACACCTTC. This sequence encodes CASSQDYGYTF.

In this sample, this clonotype is medium-sized. V and J are TRBV29-1 and TRBJ2-5, with D perhaps TRBD1 (6 bases). Trimming cost V 3 bases and J 2 bases, with 10 bases left between them. The CDR3 spans 13 residues. Germline V gene lookup returns CDR1 SQVTM and CDR2 ANQGSEA. The CDR3 here is CSVEGTQQETQYF. The CDR3 region has the DNA TGCAGCGTTGAGGGGACACAACAAGAGACCCAGTACTTC.

By share of the sample, this clonotype is medium-sized. V gene TRBV18 combines with J gene TRBJ2-3; D is possibly TRBD1 or TRBD2 (6 bases each). V was shortened by 5 bases and J by 1 base, with 13 bases between the two germline ends. The CDR3 loop spans 15 amino acids. CDR1 is KGHSH and CDR2 is LQKENI in the germline V gene. The chain's CDR3 is CASSTYREGTDTQYF. The CDR3 DNA reads TGTGCCAGCTCAACCTACAGGGAGGGCACAGATACGCAGTATTTT.

By sample fraction, this clonotype is medium-sized. The chain couples TRBV4-2 to TRBJ1-1; maybe TRBD1 (5 bases). V was shortened by 1 base and J by 1 base, with 7 bases between the two germline ends. Germline V gives CDR1 LGHNA, CDR2 YNFKEQ. There are 14 residues in the CDR3. The CDR3, as DNA: TGTGCCAGCAGCCAAGGGCAGGGGAACACTGAAGCTTTCTTT. Encoded protein: CASSQGQGNTEAFF.

There are many counts of this clonotype. The V call is TRBV13, the J call TRBJ1-1; 7 nucleotides align to TRBD1. V was pared by 5 bases and J by 2 bases, with 11 bases of the junction left unmatched. Germline V lookup: CDR1 PRHDT, CDR2 FYEKMQ (reference sequence). CDR3 length equals 16 residues. This CDR3 reads CASSLRGGPPNTEAFF. Written as DNA, the CDR3 is TGTGCCAGCAGCCTCAGGGGGGGGCCCCCCAACACTGAAGCTTTCTTT.

The rearrangement uses TRBV4-2 and TRBJ2-7; no clear D gene. The CDR3 loop spans 14 amino acids. The V gene's germline CDR1 is LGHNA and CDR2 YNFKEQ. V was cut by 5 bases and J by 7 bases, with 18 bases left in between. CDR3 in DNA: TGTGCCAGCAGCGGCGGCCCTAACTCCGGTGAGCAGTACTTC. Translating it yields CASSGGPNSGEQYF.

V gene TRBV29-1 combines with J gene TRBJ2-1; possible D gene TRBD2, 6 bases. Between the trimmed V and J ends, which lost 6 bases and 5 bases, there was a span of 14 bases. Germline CDR1 and CDR2: SQVTM and ANQGSEA. CDR3 length equals 13 residues. This CDR3 reads CSVLDGRDNEQFF. The CDR3 DNA is TGCAGCGTCCTGGACGGGAGAGACAATGAGCAGTTCTTC.

This clonotype counts as medium-sized (0.01 to 0.1%). The chain uses TRBV18 and TRBJ1-1, with D possibly being TRBD1 (5 bases). Germline CDR1 and CDR2: KGHSH and LQKENI. The CDR3 consists of 14 residues. Trimming cost V 3 bases and J 2 bases, with 10 bases left between them. DNA for the CDR3: TGTGCCAGCTCACCCGCTAGGGGTAACACTGAAGCTTTCTTT. It yields the protein CASSPARGNTEAFF.

This clonotype is medium-sized within its sample. The chain recombines TRBV20-1 with TRBJ1-1; D possibly corresponds to TRBD1 (6 bases). The CDR3 sequence is 14 residues long. Between the trimmed V and J ends, which lost 5 bases and 2 bases, there was a span of 15 bases. From germline, CDR1 is DFQATT and CDR2 SNEGSKA (reference sequence). Written as DNA, the CDR3 is TGCAGTGCTGAGCCCCAGGGGATTAACACTGAAGCTTTCTTT. Its protein is CSAEPQGINTEAFF.

Details on this clonotype: Sequence at one end of the junction differs from germline and may be a read error. J is TRBJ1-5 and V is TRBV29-1; 10 bases line up with TRBD1. The CDR3 extends over 14 amino acids. Germline-derived CDR1 and CDR2 are SQVTM and ANQGSEA. This chain's CDR3 is CNIVGTGVMQPQHF. The CDR3 coding sequence is TGTAACATTGTGGGGACAGGGGTTATGCAGCCCCAGCATTTT.

Sample share makes this clonotype medium-sized. The chain carries TRBV29-1 and TRBJ2-5; possibly TRBD1 or TRBD2 for D (5 bases each). The length of the CDR3 is 12 residues. Germline values: CDR1 SQVTM, CDR2 ANQGSEA. Deletions cut 6 bases from V and 2 bases from J, with 10 bases between. CDR3 loop: CSVGRPQETQYF. The CDR3 region has the DNA TGCAGCGTGGGACGACCACAAGAGACCCAGTACTTC.